This TCR beta chain was recovered during a study of blood T cell repertoires in COVID-19. Whole-study context: Spain, Italy and the United States supplied samples that represented acute and convalescent COVID-19. PBMCs, B-cell-depleted T cells, or T cells provided the cDNA or gDNA that made up the material.

The CDR3 extends over 14 amino acids. Germline V gives CDR1 SGHDT, CDR2 YYEEEE. V gave up 2 bases and J gave up 5 bases; unmatched junction bases: 5. This clone was seen a few times. Authors' data handling: For nucleated cells, counts were estimated from reference gene primer amplification. Only in-frame clones appear in the TCRdb table, and some are missing; sequencing was by immunoSEQ multiplex PCR. The V and J calls and clone size come from that table; D and trimming were worked out from the DNA. Altogether approximately 90,000 clones are present, about 84% being singletons, with the ten largest covering nearly 4.5%.

The material sequenced was peripheral blood. The source of this sequence is a man in his 60s with acute or convalescent COVID-19. This chain uses TRBV5-6 with TRBJ2-3; 7 bases align to TRBD1. The DNA of the CDR3 is TGTGCCAGCAGCTTCCAGGGACAGAAAGATACGCAGTATTTT. It yields the protein CASSFQGQKDTQYF.